These 25 T cell receptor beta chains originate from one sample sequenced in a study of T cells in Graves' hyperthyroidism and ophthalmopathy. Amplification of TCR beta CDR3 regions was performed using RNA transcripts as template. Using the HTBI primer set, a first-round RT-PCR was run on the TCR CDR3. Via MiXCR, TCRdb re-called the multiplex PCR reads, giving one row per CDR3 protein. The sample includes about 400,000 distinct CDR3 sequences, about 15% of them seen just once. Sequenced input: blood. All receptors derive from a woman in her 30s with Graves' hyperthyroidism.

The genes are TRBV27 and TRBJ1-5; D possibly corresponds to TRBD1 (5 bases). The CDR3 sequence is 17 residues long. V lost 3 bases, J lost 5 bases, and 20 bases lay in between. Per germline, CDR1 MNHEY and CDR2 SMNVEV (reference sequence). The CDR3 here is CASSFRGTPSVDQPQHF. CDR3 coding DNA: TGTGCCAGCAGTTTTAGGGGAACTCCTTCGGTGGATCAGCCCCAGCATTTT.

This clonotype was seen ten or more times. The V and J genes are TRBV7-2 and TRBJ2-2; tentatively, D is TRBD2 (5 bases). The germline gives CDR1 SGHTA, CDR2 FQGNSA. The V and J ends lost 6 bases and 2 bases respectively, with 13 bases between them. There are 15 residues in the CDR3. In DNA form, the CDR3 reads TGTGCCAGCAGTTTACGGACTGGTAACACCGGGGAGCTGTTTTTT. Translated: CASSLRTGNTGELFF.

This clonotype showed up just a few times. The rearrangement links TRBV9 to TRBJ2-7, with 14 bases identical to TRBD2. Trimming removed 4 bases from V and 6 bases from J; junction bases left unmatched: 9. CDR3 length: 16 residues. The germline V gene has CDR1 SGDLS and CDR2 YYNGEE. CDR3: CASSTQGTSGSSEQYF. Here the CDR3 DNA reads TGTGCCAGCAGCACACAGGGGACTAGCGGGAGTTCCGAGCAGTACTTC.

This clonotype was detected a few times. The rearrangement joins TRBV5-1 to TRBJ1-4, with unresolved D. The CDR3 is 14 residues long. Germline lookup yields CDR1 SGHRS and CDR2 YFSETQ. V lost 4 bases to trimming and J lost 4 bases, with 11 bases between them. This CDR3 reads CASSPGSVNEKLFF. CDR3 bases: TGCGCCAGCAGCCCGGGAAGCGTTAATGAAAAACTGTTTTTT.

The sample holds a few counts of this clonotype. J is TRBJ1-1 and V is TRBV29-1; 8 bases are shared with TRBD1. The germline CDR1 and CDR2 sequences are SQVTM and ANQGSEA. The V gene end was trimmed by 5 bases and the J gene end by 3 bases; junction bases not matched to a gene: 8. CDR3 length: 14 amino acids. CDR3 DNA: TGCAGCGTTCCAGGGGGCGGTATGGACACTGAAGCTTTCTTT. Translating it yields CSVPGGGMDTEAFF.

The chain has TRBV5-1 and TRBJ1-3; a weak D match, TRBD1 (5 bases). The CDR3 sequence is 13 residues long. V was clipped by 5 bases and J by 2 bases, with 8 bases between them. Germline-derived CDR1 and CDR2 are SGHRS and YFSETQ. The CDR3 protein is CASSGGAGNTIYF. CDR3 coding DNA: TGCGCCAGCAGTGGGGGGGCTGGAAACACCATATATTTT.

CDR3 amino acids: CASSWGPNYGYTF. CDR3 sequence (DNA): TGTGCCAGCAGTTGGGGGCCTAACTATGGCTACACCTTC. This chain links TRBV28 with TRBJ1-2, with a possible D match to TRBD1 (6 bases). Germline V gives CDR1 MDHEN, CDR2 SYDVKM. The CDR3 runs 13 residues. V lost 4 bases, J lost 0 bases, and 6 bases lay in between.

This chain connects TRBV7-9 to TRBJ1-2; 9 bases match TRBD1. The CDR3 loop spans 14 amino acids. With 3 bases clipped from V and 10 bases from J, the junction kept 9 bases outside the gene matches. The V gene's germline CDR1 is SEHNR and CDR2 FQNEAQ (reference sequence). The CDR3 loop is CASSLWDRESDYTF. CDR3 nucleotides: TGTGCCAGCAGCTTGTGGGACAGGGAATCCGACTACACCTTC. The full variable domain, rest sourced from reference TRBV7-9 and TRBJ1-2, is DTGVSQNPRHKITKRGQNVTFRCDPISEHNRLYWYRQTLGQGPEFLTYFQNEAQLEKSRLLSDRFSAERPKGSFSTLEIQRTEQGDSAMYLCASSLWDRESDYTFGSGTRLTVV.

This clonotype was seen more than once but under ten times. The gene calls are TRBV5-1 and TRBJ2-7, with 7 positions matching TRBD1. CDR3 length equals 15 residues. From germline, CDR1 is SGHRS and CDR2 YFSETQ. Germline trimming cut 4 bases from V and 1 base from J; bases unmatched to any gene: 8. CDR3 bases: TGCGCCAGCAGCACCCGGACAGGCAAGTCCTACGAGCAGTACTTC. Translating it yields CASSTRTGKSYEQYF. The whole variable domain, remainder taken from reference TRBV5-1 and TRBJ2-7, is KAGVTQTPRYLIKTRGQQVTLSCSPISGHRSVSWYQQTPGQGLQFLFEYFSETQRNKGNFPGRFSGRQFSNSRSEMNVSTLELGDSALYLCASSTRTGKSYEQYFGPGTRLTVT.

The chain recombines TRBV15 with TRBJ2-2; weak D call: TRBD1 (6 bases). With 5 bases removed from V and 5 bases from J, the gap between germline ends came to 15 bases. Germline V gene lookup returns CDR1 LNHNV and CDR2 YYDKDF (reference sequence). The CDR3 covers 15 residues. In DNA form, the CDR3 reads TGTGCCACCAGCCCAAATACAGGGTCTACCGGGGAGCTGTTTTTT. This sequence encodes CATSPNTGSTGELFF.

This clonotype was observed a handful of times. The V and J genes are TRBV6-1 and TRBJ1-4; 11 nucleotides agree with TRBD1. V shed 11 bases, J shed 5 bases, and the junction held 7 bases outside the gene matches. CDR1 is MNHNS, CDR2 SASEGT, per germline. This CDR3 has 14 residues. The chain's CDR3 is CASERTGGNEKLFF. CDR3 nucleotide sequence: TGTGCCTCGGAGCGGACAGGGGGCAATGAAAAACTGTTTTTT.

This clonotype was seen only a few times. The CDR3 loop reads CATRREVSYNEQFF. CDR3 DNA sequence: TGTGCCACTAGACGGGAAGTAAGCTACAATGAGCAGTTCTTC. This chain uses TRBV6-1 with TRBJ2-1; the D gene is possibly TRBD2 (5 bases). The germline V gene has CDR1 MNHNS and CDR2 SASEGT. Trimming took 10 bases from V and 3 from J, leaving 16 bases between them. The CDR3 runs to 14 residues.

This clonotype has ten or more counts. V and J are TRBV7-2 and TRBJ1-5; no firm D call. V was trimmed by 1 base and J by 3 bases, leaving 10 bases between them. The CDR3 runs to 15 residues. Germline V gene sequence: CDR1 SGHTA, CDR2 FQGNSA. The CDR3 protein is CASSLGWGNNQPQHF. CDR3 DNA: TGTGCCAGCAGCTTAGGGTGGGGAAACAATCAGCCCCAGCATTTT.

A few counts support this clonotype. The rearrangement links TRBV4-2 to TRBJ2-3; 8 positions agree with TRBD2. The J segment lost 4 bases and the V segment lost 0 bases, leaving 3 bases of the junction unmatched. The CDR3 spans 15 residues. Germline V CDR1 and CDR2: LGHNA, YNFKEQ. The CDR3 protein is CASSQDLAGSDTQYF. The CDR3 DNA follows: TGTGCCAGCAGCCAAGATCTAGCGGGTTCAGATACGCAGTATTTT.

This chain links TRBV27 with TRBJ2-1, with D hard to call. The CDR3 covers 14 residues. Germline values: CDR1 MNHEY, CDR2 SMNVEV (reference sequence). V was clipped by 4 bases and J by 5 bases, with 12 bases between them. CDR3: CASSSLGMNNEQFF. CDR3 DNA sequence: TGTGCCAGCAGTTCCCTTGGCATGAACAATGAGCAGTTCTTC.

This clonotype has ten or more counts. This chain joins TRBV12-3 or TRBV12-4 and TRBJ2-6; D ambiguous. The V end lost 7 bases, the J end lost 1 base, and 8 bases lay between the germline ends. The CDR3 consists of 14 residues. The CDR3: CASTPRSGANVLTF. CDR3 in DNA: TGTGCCAGCACCCCGAGGTCTGGGGCCAACGTCCTGACTTTC.

With regard to this clonotype: The junction departs from germline at one end; a sequencing error may be responsible. The chain joins TRBV12-3 or TRBV12-4 to TRBJ2-2, with a tentative D call TRBD2 (5 bases). The CDR3 is 16 residues long. CDR3 protein: CASSLAVATNTGELFF. The CDR3, as DNA: TGTGCCAGCAGTCTAGCCGTAGCGACTAACACCGGGGAGCTGTTTTTT.

This clonotype was seen repeatedly, ten times or more. The rearrangement uses TRBV27 and TRBJ2-3; the match to TRBD2 covers 13 bases. V dropped 4 bases and J dropped 5; count of bases not matched to a gene: 3. CDR1 is MNHEY, CDR2 SMNVEV, per germline (reference sequence). The CDR3 runs to 15 residues. CDR3 loop: CASSWGTSGIDTQYF. CDR3 in DNA: TGTGCCAGCAGTTGGGGGACTAGCGGGATAGATACGCAGTATTTT.

This clonotype has just a few counts. This chain links TRBV6-2 or TRBV6-3 with TRBJ1-1; D unclear. Germline V lookup: CDR1 MNHEY, CDR2 SVGEGT. CDR3 size: 14 residues. The V and J ends lost 2 bases and 0 bases respectively, with 7 bases between them. CDR3 DNA sequence: TGTGCCAGCAGTTACGGAAACATGAACACTGAAGCTTTCTTT. It translates to CASSYGNMNTEAFF.

V usage is TRBV18 and J usage is TRBJ2-4; D might be TRBD2 (5 bases). V was shortened by 0 bases and J by 6 bases, with 24 bases between the two germline ends. This CDR3 comprises 19 residues. Germline V gene data show CDR1 as KGHSH and CDR2 as LQKENI. Written as DNA, the CDR3 is TGTGCCAGCTCACCACCCTACCCCATGACCGTGACCGGGGTAAACATTCAGTACTTC. This sequence encodes CASSPPYPMTVTGVNIQYF.

The count of this clonotype is one. The CDR3 carries no conserved terminal phenylalanine or tryptophan, so it likely arises from a read error. The chain employs TRBV7-2 and TRBJ1-2; 9 bases map to TRBD1. The CDR3 has 15 residues. After removal of 5 bases from V and 4 bases from J, the junction contained 8 bases not matched to a gene. Germline loops: CDR1 SGHTA, CDR2 FQGNSA. This CDR3 is CASSQNRGPSYGYTL. CDR3 DNA sequence: TGTGCCAGCAGCCAAAACAGGGGGCCGAGCTATGGCTACACCCTC.

This clonotype was seen many times. The chain employs TRBV20-1 and TRBJ2-3; 10 nucleotides line up with TRBD1. CDR1 is DFQATT and CDR2 is SNEGSKA in the germline V gene (reference sequence). The CDR3 runs to 16 residues. V lost 6 bases and J lost 3; bases outside the gene matches: 12. The CDR3 nucleotides read TGCAGTGCGCGAGACAGGGGGCTTAGGGGTACAGATACGCAGTATTTT. As protein: CSARDRGLRGTDTQYF.

This clonotype occurred many times. The chain joins TRBV12-3 or TRBV12-4 to TRBJ2-3; tentative D call: TRBD1 (5 bases). The CDR3 consists of 15 residues. Trimming stripped 3 bases from V and 7 bases from J, with 17 bases between. CDR3 amino acids: CASSLGQGSRNTQYF. The CDR3 DNA reads TGTGCCAGCAGTTTGGGGCAAGGGTCGAGGAATACGCAGTATTTT.

The chain joins TRBV10-3 to TRBJ2-7, with TRBD2 identical over 8 bases. J was trimmed by 6 bases and V by 4 bases; bases with no gene match: 8. CDR1 is ENHRY and CDR2 is SYGVKD in the germline V gene. The CDR3 length is 14 residues. CDR3 protein: CAISAGLAGSEQYF. CDR3 coding DNA: TGTGCCATCAGTGCGGGGCTAGCGGGTAGCGAGCAGTACTTC.

The V and J genes are TRBV28 and TRBJ1-3, with D tentatively TRBD1 (5 bases). Germline V gene lookup returns CDR1 MDHEN and CDR2 SYDVKM. Trimming shortened V by 2 bases and J by 2 bases, and 10 bases separated the two germline ends. The length of the CDR3 is 15 residues. CDR3 DNA: TGTGCCAGCAGTTTACTGGGGACCGCTGGAAACACCATATATTTT. Amino acids: CASSLLGTAGNTIYF.